One sample yielded the 9 T cell receptor beta chains listed below, sequenced in a study of blood T cell repertoires in COVID-19. Some clones are missing from TCRdb's copy, which holds only in-frame ones; the method was immunoSEQ multiplex PCR. The sample gives some 110,000 clones, about 82% of which show up once; 5% to 6.5% is in the top ten. Sequencing used peripheral blood. Every receptor here comes from a human donor in a cohort sampled during active COVID-19.

The chain employs TRBV5-6 and TRBJ1-5; TRBD1 is a possible D gene (6 bases). CDR1 and CDR2 from the germline V gene are SGHDT and YYEEEE. The CDR3 contains 15 residues. V was cut by 3 bases and J by 1 base, with 11 bases left in between. CDR3 residues: CASSSRGTSNQPQHF. CDR3 bases: TGTGCCAGCAGCTCGCGAGGGACAAGCAATCAGCCCCAGCATTTT.

The chain joins TRBV9 to TRBJ2-2; TRBD2 matches at 7 bases. CDR1 SGDLS and CDR2 YYNGEE come from the germline V gene. V was pared by 0 bases and J by 6 bases, with 2 bases of the junction left unmatched. The CDR3 runs 14 residues. For the CDR3, the DNA is TGTGCCAGCAGCGTAGGGCTAGCGGCCGGGGAGCTGTTTTTT. It yields the protein CASSVGLAAGELFF.

The genes are TRBV7-2 and TRBJ2-7; maybe TRBD2 (6 bases). Germline CDR1 is SGHTA and CDR2 is FQGNSA. Trimming removed 2 bases at V and 3 bases at J, with 14 bases between. The length of the CDR3 is 15 residues. The CDR3 nucleotides read TGTGCCAGCAGCTTACCCCCCGCTAGCGTCTACGAGCAGTACTTC. Translating gives CASSLPPASVYEQYF.

DNA for the CDR3: TGTGCCTGCCAGACAGGGACCAGTCAGCCCCAGCATTTT. This encodes CACQTGTSQPQHF. The genes are TRBV30 and TRBJ1-5; 7 bases agree with TRBD1. CDR1 is GTSNPN, CDR2 SVGIG, per germline (reference sequence). The CDR3 is 13 amino acids. With 6 bases clipped from V and 6 bases from J, the junction kept 8 bases outside the gene matches.

V is TRBV7-6 and J is TRBJ2-7; 8 positions match TRBD1. This CDR3 comprises 16 residues. V shed 5 bases and J 2 bases; nucleotides not matched to a gene: 11. Per the germline V gene, CDR1 is SGHVS and CDR2 is FNYEAQ. The CDR3 DNA is TGTGCCAGCAGCCCAAGCGAACAGGGGGGCACCTACGAGCAGTACTTC. Translated, it gives CASSPSEQGGTYEQYF.

V is TRBV7-2 and J is TRBJ1-3, with 8 positions matching TRBD1. The V and J ends lost 1 base and 2 bases, in that order; junction bases with no gene match: 7. From germline, CDR1 is SGHTA and CDR2 FQGNSA. The CDR3 has 17 residues. For the CDR3, the DNA is TGTGCCAGCAGCTTAGTAGGGCTGACAGGGGCTGGAAACACCATATATTTT. Its translation: CASSLVGLTGAGNTIYF.

V is TRBV11-1 and J is TRBJ2-1; D not certain. V lost 1 base to trimming and J lost 7 bases, with 8 bases between them. This CDR3 spans 13 amino acids. Per germline, CDR1 SGHAT and CDR2 FQDESV (reference sequence). The CDR3: CASSLVSRNEQFF. CDR3 DNA: TGTGCCAGCAGCTTAGTTTCGAGAAATGAGCAGTTCTTC.

This chain links TRBV11-2 with TRBJ2-1, with D possibly TRBD2 on 5 matching bases. CDR1 is SGHAT and CDR2 is FQNNGV in the germline V gene. Trimming pared 6 bases from V and 4 bases from J, leaving 13 bases between. The CDR3 is 14 amino acids. The CDR3 region is CASSPQGLYNEQFF. The CDR3 coding sequence is TGTGCCAGCAGTCCGCAAGGACTTTACAATGAGCAGTTCTTC.

The chain has TRBV4-3 and TRBJ1-1; D not resolved. The CDR3 is 13 amino acids. Per germline, CDR1 LGHNA and CDR2 YSLEER. With 1 base removed from V and 2 bases from J, the gap between germline ends came to 5 bases. The CDR3 bases are TGCGCCAGCAGCCAAGGACACAACACTGAAGCTTTCTTT. Protein product: CASSQGHNTEAFF.